This T cell receptor beta chain is drawn from a study of blood T cell repertoires in COVID-19 (dated by TCRdb to about 2020). Turning to the overall study: Samples from collaborators originated in the United States, Italy and Spain and spanned both the acute and convalescent phases of COVID-19. The repertoires were made available in a free public database intended to serve as a resource for research on the immune response to SARS-CoV-2. HLA class I and class II types, where available, came from metadata supplied by the sample provider rather than from assay-based typing. The dataset comprised deeply sampled blood TCRbeta repertoires from subjects exposed to, actively infected with, or recovered from COVID-19. The sample metadata nearly always contained a de-identified subject ID, COVID-19 status, age in years and sex. Samples were obtained from the ongoing ImmuneRACE study (first 160 participants) and from over 1,000 subjects provided by 6 global collaborators. The prospective study material was composed of cDNA or gDNA derived from T cells, B-cell-depleted T cells, or PBMCs. Broad study findings and their caveats: Clinical and demographic metadata were provided uncurated, with the amount varying by source and participant.

Relative to germline, V is 6 bases shorter and J is 4 bases shorter, with 13 bases between their ends. The CDR3 goes from the cysteine to the phenylalanine over 14 residues. The only DNA kept is the CDR3, 42 bases in frame from the first base. The germline V gene gives CDR1 as KGHSH and CDR2 as LQKENI. Details on this clone: Its antigen remains undetermined. No qualities accompany the bases; no much larger clone lies one base away.

The collaborating institutions used their own protocols to collect whole blood in K2EDTA tubes. For TCRbeta analysis, collaborators shipped samples in one of three forms: frozen whole blood, isolated PBMCs, or DNA extracted from either of those sample types. TCRbeta CDR3 regions were amplified from genomic DNA using the immunoSEQ Assay, a bias-controlled multiplex PCR. As for the authors' bioinformatics: Within the assay, amplification of reference gene primers was used to estimate how many nucleated cells each sample contained. To quantify the absolute abundance of each unique TCRbeta CDR3 rearrangement, sequence reads were collapsed and filtered. For each sample, productive Simpson clonality was calculated as the square root of Simpson's diversity index over productive rearrangements. TCRdb carries this immuneACCESS record with in-frame sequences only. Its versions omit some clonotypes, under half of them owing to an unresolved V gene in the studies checked, with the rest unexplained. The D gene and trimming were derived from the DNA, and the V and J assignments and clone size from that table. This sample has around 500,000 clones in its table, and roughly 85% of those were observed once. Of the sample, 3% to 3.5% falls within the top ten clones.

The TCR was taken from a human donor in a cohort sampled during active COVID-19. The chain is made from TRBV18 and TRBJ1-5, and perhaps TRBD1 as D gene, on 5 matching bases. The sequencing sample was made of peripheral blood. The CDR3 protein is CASSQGLSNQPQHF. The sequenced DNA is TGTGCCAGCTCGCAGGGCTTATCTAATCAGCCCCAGCATTTT. The variable domain in full, with residues beyond the CDR3 obtained from the reference TRBV18 and TRBJ1-5 genes, is NAGVMQNPRHLVRRRGQEARLRCSPMKGHSHVYWYRQLPEEGLKFMVYLQKENIIDESGMPKERFSAEFPKEGPSILRIQQVVRGDSAAYFCASSQGLSNQPQHFGDGTRLSIL.